These 23 T cell receptor beta chains came from one sample sequenced in a study of cytomegalovirus exposure and HLA in healthy donors. PCR primers comprised 60 Vbeta and 13 Jbeta primers. Profiled with immunoSEQ multiplex PCR; TCRdb holds only in-frame clones, not every one. The sample carries 65,000 to 90,000 clones, 80% to 90% recorded once. Sequenced: PBMCs. All receptors derive from a woman between 25 and 40 years old in good health and CMV-seronegative.

This clone has a handful of counts. This rearrangement joins TRBV4-3 to TRBJ2-6; a weak D match, TRBD2 (5 bases). CDR1 is LGHNA and CDR2 is YSLEER in the germline V gene. The CDR3 has 17 residues. The V end lost 0 bases, the J end lost 0 bases, and 9 bases lay between the germline ends. The CDR3 loop is CASSQEAGRSGANVLTF. CDR3 DNA sequence: TGCGCCAGCAGCCAAGAGGCGGGCCGCTCTGGGGCCAACGTCCTGACTTTC.

This clone was found a few times. The chain couples TRBV6-1 to TRBJ1-1; D possibly corresponds to TRBD1 (6 bases). V was clipped by 6 bases and J by 9 bases, with 14 bases between them. This CDR3 is built from 12 residues. Looked up from germline, CDR1 is MNHNS and CDR2 is SASEGT. The CDR3 protein is CASSFDRFQAFF. DNA for the CDR3: TGTGCCAGCAGCTTTGACAGGTTTCAAGCTTTCTTT.

V gene TRBV10-2 combines with J gene TRBJ1-5; maybe TRBD1 (5 bases). The V gene's germline CDR1 is WSHSY and CDR2 SAAADI. The CDR3 runs to 14 residues. Trimming cost V 3 bases and J 7 bases, with 13 bases left between them. CDR3 bases: TGCGCCAGCAGTGACAGGGTCAGGAACCAGCCCCAGCATTTT. Translation: CASSDRVRNQPQHF.

This clone is a singleton in its sample. The rearrangement links TRBV9 to TRBJ1-2; 8 nucleotides match TRBD1. The ends lost 0 bases at V and 4 bases at J; junction bases unmatched: 8. This CDR3 is 16 amino acids long. Germline assignment: CDR1 SGDLS and CDR2 YYNGEE. CDR3 protein: CASSVVIGTGSYGYTF. CDR3 sequence (DNA): TGTGCCAGCAGCGTAGTGATAGGGACAGGAAGCTATGGCTACACCTTC.

In nucleotides, the CDR3 is TGTGCCAGCAGCTTCCCCCTCGCAGGGGGCGTATACGAGCAGTACTTC. This encodes CASSFPLAGGVYEQYF. V is TRBV28 and J is TRBJ2-7; 8 bases are a match to TRBD1. This CDR3 has 16 residues. The junction had 14 bases not matched to a gene; V was cut back by 6 bases and J by 4 bases. Per the germline V gene, CDR1 is MDHEN and CDR2 is SYDVKM.

This chain connects TRBV5-1 to TRBJ2-5, with 7 bases that match TRBD1. This CDR3 has 13 residues. Germline loops: CDR1 SGHRS, CDR2 YFSETQ. After removal of 4 bases from V and 5 bases from J, the junction contained 5 bases not matched to a gene. CDR3 nucleotide sequence: TGCGCCAGCAGCCTGACAGGGTTGGAGACCCAGTACTTC. Translating it yields CASSLTGLETQYF.

The table lists this clone with a few counts. V and J are TRBV5-6 and TRBJ1-3, with D possibly matching TRBD1 (5 bases). The CDR3 loop spans 15 amino acids. Trimming cost V 4 bases and J 4 bases, with 15 bases left between them. CDR1 SGHDT and CDR2 YYEEEE come from the germline V gene. The CDR3 DNA reads TGTGCCAGCAGCCGGGGGTCGGGTTTAGGAAACACCATATATTTT. It translates to CASSRGSGLGNTIYF.

This clone was counted a few times. V is TRBV28 and J is TRBJ2-5, with a possible D match to TRBD1 (6 bases). The length of the CDR3 is 14 residues. Germline values: CDR1 MDHEN, CDR2 SYDVKM. V shed 8 bases and J shed 4 bases, with 17 bases lying between them. CDR3 protein: CASANGGQVETQYF. The CDR3 DNA follows: TGTGCCAGCGCGAATGGGGGACAAGTAGAGACCCAGTACTTC.

Concerning this clone itself: At one end the junction does not follow the germline gene, possibly because of a read error. This chain uses TRBV7-9 with TRBJ2-6; 10 nucleotides line up with TRBD1. Per the germline V gene, CDR1 is SEHNR and CDR2 is FQNEAQ (reference sequence). The CDR3 sequence is 18 residues long. The CDR3 coding sequence is TGTTCCAGCAGCTTACGGGGACAGGGGTATTCGGGGGCCAACGTCCTGACTTTC. Residues: CSSSLRGQGYSGANVLTF.

This chain uses TRBV19 with TRBJ2-1; 9 bases line up with TRBD1. V lost 8 bases to trimming and J lost 6 bases; unmatched junction nucleotides: 8. The germline CDR1 and CDR2 sequences are LNHDA and SQIVND (reference sequence). The CDR3 consists of 14 residues. In DNA, the CDR3 is TGTGCCAGTTATTCGGGACAGGGACTCAATGAGCAGTTCTTC. Translation: CASYSGQGLNEQFF. The variable domain in full, completed from reference TRBV19 and TRBJ2-1, reads DGGITQSPKYLFRKEGQNVTLSCEQNLNHDAMYWYRQDPGQGLRLIYYSQIVNDFQKGDIAEGYSVSREKKESFPLTVTSAQKNPTAFYLCASYSGQGLNEQFFGPGTRLTVL.

As regards this clone: An end of the junction differs from the germline gene, which may be a read error. The rearrangement uses TRBV28 and TRBJ1-5; the match to TRBD1 covers 8 bases. CDR3 length: 16 residues. Germline CDR1 and CDR2: MDHEN and SYDVKM. CDR3 protein: CASSLWTGMGNQPQHF. The CDR3 DNA reads TGTGCCAGCAGTCTATGGACAGGGATGGGCAATCAGCCCCAGCATTTT.

CDR3 sequence (DNA): TGCGCCAGCAGCCAACTCCAGGGGGCTACTGAAGCTTTCTTT. Translation: CASSQLQGATEAFF. The chain carries TRBV4-3 and TRBJ1-1, with 8 nucleotides matching TRBD1. This CDR3 is 14 amino acids long. Germline V gives CDR1 LGHNA, CDR2 YSLEER. V shed 2 bases, J shed 5 bases, and the junction held 4 bases outside the gene matches.

This chain connects TRBV11-2 to TRBJ2-6; 8 bases match TRBD2. In germline, CDR1 is SGHAT, CDR2 FQNNGV. CDR3 length equals 15 residues. V gave up 5 bases and J gave up 4 bases; unmatched junction bases: 4. The CDR3 protein is CASSRAGAGANVLTF. The DNA for the CDR3 is TGTGCCAGCAGCCGAGCGGGAGCAGGGGCCAACGTCCTGACTTTC.

The chain recombines TRBV28 with TRBJ2-3; 7 positions match TRBD2. Per germline, CDR1 MDHEN and CDR2 SYDVKM. The trim removed 3 bases at V and 1 base at J, leaving 7 bases unmatched. The CDR3 sequence is 16 residues long. The CDR3 sequence is CASSFPLAERTDTQYF. The CDR3 DNA reads TGTGCCAGCAGTTTCCCGCTAGCGGAACGCACAGATACGCAGTATTTT. The full variable domain, its missing parts supplied by reference TRBV28 and TRBJ2-3, is DVKVTQSSRYLVKRTGEKVFLECVQDMDHENMFWYRQDPGLGLRLIYFSYDVKMKEKGDIPEGYSVSREKKERFSLILESASTNQTSMYLCASSFPLAERTDTQYFGPGTRLTVL.

The chain links TRBV11-2 to TRBJ1-2; 7 nucleotides agree with TRBD1. Germline CDR1 is SGHAT and CDR2 is FQNNGV. Trimming cost V 6 bases and J 4 bases; bases outside gene matches: 8. The CDR3 has 14 amino acids. CDR3 in amino acids: CASRSNRQGYGYTF. DNA for the CDR3: TGTGCCAGCAGGTCAAATAGACAGGGCTATGGCTACACCTTC.

V usage is TRBV11-2 and J usage is TRBJ2-3, with D possibly TRBD1 on 5 matching bases. Deletions cut 0 bases from V and 6 bases from J, with 10 bases between. CDR1 SGHAT and CDR2 FQNNGV come from the germline V gene. The CDR3 totals 14 residues. CDR3 sequence (DNA): TGTGCCAGCAGCTTAGAGTGGGGCCCCGATACGCAGTATTTT. Amino acid sequence: CASSLEWGPDTQYF.

The chain links TRBV7-6 to TRBJ1-1, with D unclear. Looked up from germline, CDR1 is SGHVS and CDR2 is FNYEAQ. The V and J ends lost 5 bases and 6 bases respectively, with 13 bases between them. The CDR3 has 13 residues. The CDR3 here is CASSPEVQAEAFF. The CDR3 DNA sequence: TGTGCCAGCAGCCCCGAAGTCCAGGCTGAAGCTTTCTTT.

This chain joins TRBV7-6 and TRBJ2-1; 7 positions match TRBD2. V gave up 2 bases and J gave up 8 bases; unmatched junction bases: 12. The CDR3 is 16 amino acids. Germline V gene data show CDR1 as SGHVS and CDR2 as FNYEAQ. Here the CDR3 DNA reads TGTGCCAGCAGCTTACGAGGCGGGAGCGGGTTGGATGAGCAGTTCTTC. Protein product: CASSLRGGSGLDEQFF.

The V call is TRBV11-1, the J call TRBJ1-5; maybe TRBD1 (6 bases). Germline CDR1 reads SGHAT; CDR2 reads FQDESV (reference sequence). The V gene lost 5 bases and the J gene lost 3 bases, with 8 bases spanning the gap. This CDR3 contains 13 residues. The CDR3 nucleotides read TGTGCCAGCAGCCGACAGGACAATCAGCCCCAGCATTTT. This translates into CASSRQDNQPQHF.

Remarks on this clone: The same CDR3 is also encoded by other DNA sequences in this sample. The chain carries TRBV6-1 and TRBJ1-5; D gene unclear. The CDR3 has 16 residues. Trimming removed 0 bases at V and 3 bases at J, with 12 bases between. From germline, CDR1 is MNHNS and CDR2 SASEGT. The CDR3 reads CASSEALGSLNQPQHF. CDR3 coding DNA: TGTGCCAGCAGTGAAGCGCTGGGCAGCCTCAATCAGCCCCAGCATTTT.

This chain links TRBV10-3 with TRBJ1-1; 7 bases line up with TRBD1. CDR3 length: 14 amino acids. J was trimmed by 4 bases and V by 8 bases; bases with no gene match: 10. Germline lookup yields CDR1 ENHRY and CDR2 SYGVKD. This CDR3 reads CAIALGQLATEAFF. CDR3 sequence (DNA): TGTGCCATCGCCCTGGGACAGTTGGCCACTGAAGCTTTCTTT.

The V and J genes are TRBV14 and TRBJ2-1; unclear D gene. Between the trimmed V and J ends, which lost 8 bases and 0 bases, there was a span of 11 bases. Germline values: CDR1 SGHDN, CDR2 FVKESK. CDR3 length: 14 residues. Here the CDR3 DNA reads TGTGCCAGCCGCCGCTCCGGCTCCTACAATGAGCAGTTCTTC. Protein sequence: CASRRSGSYNEQFF.

The chain joins TRBV7-8 to TRBJ2-7, with TRBD2 as a possible D gene (6 bases). Deletions cut 4 bases from V and 0 bases from J, with 10 bases between. This CDR3 comprises 14 residues. Germline-derived CDR1 and CDR2 are SGHVS and FQNEAQ. The DNA of the CDR3 is TGTGCCAGCAGCTATAGCGGTAGCTCCTACGAGCAGTACTTC. It translates to CASSYSGSSYEQYF. Filled out from reference TRBV7-8 and TRBJ2-7, the complete variable domain reads GAGVSQSPRYKVAKRGQDVALRCDPISGHVSLFWYQQALGQGPEFLTYFQNEAQLDKSGLPSDRFFAERPEGSVSTLKIQRTQQEDSAVYLCASSYSGSSYEQYFGPGTRLTVT.